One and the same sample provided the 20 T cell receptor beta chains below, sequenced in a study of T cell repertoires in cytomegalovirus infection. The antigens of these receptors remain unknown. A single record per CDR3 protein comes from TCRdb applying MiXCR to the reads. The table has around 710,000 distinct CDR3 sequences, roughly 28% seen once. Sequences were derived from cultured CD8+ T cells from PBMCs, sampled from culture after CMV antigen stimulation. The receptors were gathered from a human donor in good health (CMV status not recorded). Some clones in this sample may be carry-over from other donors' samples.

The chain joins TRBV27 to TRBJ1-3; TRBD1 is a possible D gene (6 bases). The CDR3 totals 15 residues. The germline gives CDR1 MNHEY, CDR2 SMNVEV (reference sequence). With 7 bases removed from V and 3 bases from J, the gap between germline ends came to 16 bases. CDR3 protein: CASMRAGAGGNTIYF. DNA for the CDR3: TGTGCCAGCATGCGAGCGGGGGCGGGTGGAAACACCATATATTTT.

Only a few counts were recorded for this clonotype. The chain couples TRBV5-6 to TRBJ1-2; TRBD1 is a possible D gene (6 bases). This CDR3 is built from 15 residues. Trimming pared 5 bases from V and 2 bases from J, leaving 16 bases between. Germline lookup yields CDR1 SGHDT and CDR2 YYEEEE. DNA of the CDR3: TGTGCCAGCAGTACTTTCCGGGACAACAACTATGGCTACACCTTC. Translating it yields CASSTFRDNNYGYTF.

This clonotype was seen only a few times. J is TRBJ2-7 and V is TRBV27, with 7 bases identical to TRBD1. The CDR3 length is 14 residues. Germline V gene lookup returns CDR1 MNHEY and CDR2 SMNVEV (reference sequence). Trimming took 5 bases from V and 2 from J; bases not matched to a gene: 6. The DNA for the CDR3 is TGTGCCAGCAGTCCAACGGGACAGCCCTACGAGCAGTACGTC. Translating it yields CASSPTGQPYEQYV.

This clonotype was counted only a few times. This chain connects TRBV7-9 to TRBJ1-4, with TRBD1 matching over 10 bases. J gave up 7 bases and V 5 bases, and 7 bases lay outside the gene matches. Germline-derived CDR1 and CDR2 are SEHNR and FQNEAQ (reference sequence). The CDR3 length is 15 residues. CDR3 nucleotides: TGTGCCAGCAGCCCCCGACAGGGGGCCGGTGAAAAACTGTTTTTT. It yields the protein CASSPRQGAGEKLFF.

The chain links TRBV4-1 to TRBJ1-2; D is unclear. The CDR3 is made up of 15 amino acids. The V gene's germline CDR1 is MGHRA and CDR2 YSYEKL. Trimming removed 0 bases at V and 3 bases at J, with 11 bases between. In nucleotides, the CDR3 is TGCGCCAGCAGCCAAGATCTATCGGCCTACTATGGCTACACCTTC. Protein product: CASSQDLSAYYGYTF.

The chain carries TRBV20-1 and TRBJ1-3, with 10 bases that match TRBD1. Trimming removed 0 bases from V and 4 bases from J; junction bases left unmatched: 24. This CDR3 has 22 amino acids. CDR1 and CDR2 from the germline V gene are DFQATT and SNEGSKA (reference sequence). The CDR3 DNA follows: TGCAGTGCTAGAGACATCCGGGGGGGCAAACCGGGACAGGGGTTACAAGGAAACACCATATATTTT. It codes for CSARDIRGGKPGQGLQGNTIYF.

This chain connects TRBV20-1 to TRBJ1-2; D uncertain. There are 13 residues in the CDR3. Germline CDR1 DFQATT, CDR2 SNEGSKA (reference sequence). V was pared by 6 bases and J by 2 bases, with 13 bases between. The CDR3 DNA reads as TGCAGTGCCCCCAGTCGGGAGAACTATGGCTACACCTTC. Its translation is CSAPSRENYGYTF.

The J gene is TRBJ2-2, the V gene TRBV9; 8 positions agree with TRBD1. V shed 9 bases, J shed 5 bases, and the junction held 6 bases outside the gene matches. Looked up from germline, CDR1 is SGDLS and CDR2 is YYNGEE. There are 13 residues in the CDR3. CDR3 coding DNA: TGTGCCACCTCGGGACAGGTGACCGGGGAGCTGTTTTTT. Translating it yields CATSGQVTGELFF.

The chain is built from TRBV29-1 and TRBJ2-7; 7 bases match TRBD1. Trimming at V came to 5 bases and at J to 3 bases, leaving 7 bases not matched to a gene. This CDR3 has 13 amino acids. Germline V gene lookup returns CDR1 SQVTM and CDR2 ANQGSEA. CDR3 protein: CSVLHRDSYEQYF. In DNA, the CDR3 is TGCAGCGTTTTACACCGGGACAGCTACGAGCAGTACTTC.

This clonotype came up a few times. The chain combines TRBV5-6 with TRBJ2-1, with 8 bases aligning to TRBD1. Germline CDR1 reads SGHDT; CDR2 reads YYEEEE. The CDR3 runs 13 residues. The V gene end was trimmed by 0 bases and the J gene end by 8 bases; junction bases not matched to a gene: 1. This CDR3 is CASSLEDRDEQFF. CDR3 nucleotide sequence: TGTGCCAGCAGCTTGGAGGACAGGGATGAGCAGTTCTTC.

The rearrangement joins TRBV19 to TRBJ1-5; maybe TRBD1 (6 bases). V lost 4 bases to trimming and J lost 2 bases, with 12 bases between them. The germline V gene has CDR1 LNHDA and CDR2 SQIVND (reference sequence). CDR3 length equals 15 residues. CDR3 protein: CASSTTGRRNQPQHF. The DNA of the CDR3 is TGTGCCAGTAGTACGACAGGTCGGCGCAATCAGCCCCAGCATTTT. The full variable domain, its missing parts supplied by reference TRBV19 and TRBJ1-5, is DGGITQSPKYLFRKEGQNVTLSCEQNLNHDAMYWYRQDPGQGLRLIYYSQIVNDFQKGDIAEGYSVSREKKESFPLTVTSAQKNPTAFYLCASSTTGRRNQPQHFGDGTRLSIL.

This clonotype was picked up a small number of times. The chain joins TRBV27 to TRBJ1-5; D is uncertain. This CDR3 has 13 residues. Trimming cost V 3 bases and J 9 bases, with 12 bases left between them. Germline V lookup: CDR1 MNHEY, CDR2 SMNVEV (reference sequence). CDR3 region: CASSLGQMRPQHF. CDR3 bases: TGTGCCAGCAGTTTGGGCCAAATGAGGCCCCAGCATTTT.

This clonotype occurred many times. CDR3 region: CASSLVEGDSYGYTF. Here the CDR3 DNA reads TGTGCCAGCAGCTTAGTTGAGGGGGACAGCTATGGCTACACCTTC. The chain links TRBV7-2 to TRBJ1-2; TRBD1 agrees at 7 bases. The CDR3 runs 15 residues. The germline V gene has CDR1 SGHTA and CDR2 FQGNSA. Unmatched junction bases numbered 6, after V lost 1 base and J lost 4 bases.

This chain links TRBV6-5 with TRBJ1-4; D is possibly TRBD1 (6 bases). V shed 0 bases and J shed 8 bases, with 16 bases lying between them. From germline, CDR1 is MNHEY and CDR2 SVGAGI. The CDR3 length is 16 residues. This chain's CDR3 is CASSYSMGGVYEKLFF. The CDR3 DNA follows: TGTGCCAGCAGTTACTCGATGGGGGGCGTGTACGAAAAACTGTTTTTT.

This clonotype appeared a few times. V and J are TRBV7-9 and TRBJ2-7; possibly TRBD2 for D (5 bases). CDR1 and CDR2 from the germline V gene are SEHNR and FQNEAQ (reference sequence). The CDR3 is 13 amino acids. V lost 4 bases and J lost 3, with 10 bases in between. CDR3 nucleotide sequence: TGTGCCAGCAGCTACGAGGGCCACTACGAGCAGTACGTC. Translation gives CASSYEGHYEQYV.

The chain's CDR3 is CASSKGDSYEQYF. The CDR3 DNA reads TGTGCCAGCAGTAAAGGGGATTCCTACGAGCAGTACTTC. This chain uses TRBV6-1 with TRBJ2-7; D is possibly TRBD1 (5 bases). Germline-derived CDR1 and CDR2 are MNHNS and SASEGT. This CDR3 has 13 amino acids. V lost 5 bases and J lost 1, with 9 bases in between.

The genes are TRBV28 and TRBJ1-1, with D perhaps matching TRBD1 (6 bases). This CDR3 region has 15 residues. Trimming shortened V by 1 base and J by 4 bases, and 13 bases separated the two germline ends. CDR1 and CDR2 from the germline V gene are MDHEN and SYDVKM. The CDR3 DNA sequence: TGTGCCAGCAGTTTATACAGGGATGAGGGCACTGAAGCTTTCTTT. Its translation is CASSLYRDEGTEAFF.

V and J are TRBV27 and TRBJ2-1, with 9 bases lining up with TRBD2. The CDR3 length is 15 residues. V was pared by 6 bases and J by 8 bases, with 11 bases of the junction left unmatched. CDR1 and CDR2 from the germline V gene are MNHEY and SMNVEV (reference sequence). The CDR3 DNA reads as TGTGCCAGCAGCCGGGGCGGGGGGGCCATCGATGAGCAGTTCTTC. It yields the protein CASSRGGGAIDEQFF.

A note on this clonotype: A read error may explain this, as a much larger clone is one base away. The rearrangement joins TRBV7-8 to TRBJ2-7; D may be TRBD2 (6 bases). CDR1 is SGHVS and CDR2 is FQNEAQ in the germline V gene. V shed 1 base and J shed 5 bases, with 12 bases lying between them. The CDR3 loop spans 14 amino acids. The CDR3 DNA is TGTGCCAGCAGCTTAGTATGGGGGGTGGACGAGCAGTACTTC. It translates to CASSLVWGVDEQYF.

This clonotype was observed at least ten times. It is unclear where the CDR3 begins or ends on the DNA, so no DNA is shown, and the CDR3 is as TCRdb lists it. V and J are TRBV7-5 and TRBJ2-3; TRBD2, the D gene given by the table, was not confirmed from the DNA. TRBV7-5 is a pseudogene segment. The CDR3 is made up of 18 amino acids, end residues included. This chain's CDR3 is CISVPEAIAGITGATQYF.